The 6 T cell receptor beta chains presented below share a single source sample, sequenced in a study of blood T cell repertoires in COVID-19. Data came from immunoSEQ multiplex PCR; TCRdb stores just in-frame clones and leaves some out. The data show more than 150,000 clones, 86% seen once. Source material: peripheral blood. These receptors came from a man aged 60-69 years with acute or convalescent COVID-19.

V usage is TRBV5-6 and J usage is TRBJ2-1; 7 nucleotides match TRBD1. This CDR3 is 14 amino acids long. V was clipped by 4 bases and J by 5 bases; unmatched bases: 6. Germline CDR1 and CDR2: SGHDT and YYEEEE. Written as DNA, the CDR3 is TGTGCCAGCAGCCGTCGACAGGGAAACAATGAGCAGTTCTTC. Its translation is CASSRRQGNNEQFF.

V gene TRBV28 combines with J gene TRBJ2-4; weak D call: TRBD2 (5 bases). Looked up from germline, CDR1 is MDHEN and CDR2 is SYDVKM. The V end was cut by 5 bases, the J end by 4 bases, with 12 bases between. The CDR3 sequence is 14 residues long. The CDR3 bases are TGTGCCAGCAGTCCCGACTACAATAAAAACATTCAGTACTTC. Residues: CASSPDYNKNIQYF.

This chain connects TRBV3-1 (or the pseudogene TRBV3-2) to TRBJ2-2; 7 nucleotides match TRBD2. J lost 7 bases, V lost 1 base, and 9 bases had no gene match. The CDR3 has 16 amino acids. Germline V gives CDR1 LGHDT, CDR2 YNNKEL (reference sequence). The CDR3 region has the DNA TGTGCCAGCAGCCAAGGTGGGGGAGGGCCTTACGGGGAGCTGTTTTTT. Encoded protein: CASSQGGGGPYGELFF.

This clone was detected once. This chain links TRBV5-1 with TRBJ1-4; no clear D gene. Trimming shortened V by 4 bases and J by 0 bases, and 13 bases separated the two germline ends. From germline, CDR1 is SGHRS and CDR2 YFSETQ. This CDR3 comprises 16 residues. The CDR3 loop is CASSRSFSATNEKLFF. DNA for the CDR3: TGCGCCAGCAGCCGATCCTTCAGTGCAACTAATGAAAAACTGTTTTTT.

CDR3: CASSARQGNTEAFF. For the CDR3, the DNA is TGTGCCAGCAGCGCCCGACAGGGGAACACTGAAGCTTTCTTT. The V gene is TRBV13, the J gene TRBJ1-1, with 7 bases that match TRBD1. J lost 1 base, V lost 5 bases, and 4 bases had no gene match. The CDR3 sequence is 14 residues long. Germline V gene lookup returns CDR1 PRHDT and CDR2 FYEKMQ (reference sequence).

The chain combines TRBV5-1 with TRBJ2-7; possible D gene TRBD2, 5 bases. This CDR3 comprises 12 residues. Between the trimmed V and J ends, which lost 0 bases and 7 bases, there was a span of 8 bases. CDR1 SGHRS and CDR2 YFSETQ come from the germline V gene. The chain's CDR3 is CASSLGGREQYF. DNA of the CDR3: TGCGCCAGCAGCTTGGGAGGGCGAGAGCAGTACTTC.